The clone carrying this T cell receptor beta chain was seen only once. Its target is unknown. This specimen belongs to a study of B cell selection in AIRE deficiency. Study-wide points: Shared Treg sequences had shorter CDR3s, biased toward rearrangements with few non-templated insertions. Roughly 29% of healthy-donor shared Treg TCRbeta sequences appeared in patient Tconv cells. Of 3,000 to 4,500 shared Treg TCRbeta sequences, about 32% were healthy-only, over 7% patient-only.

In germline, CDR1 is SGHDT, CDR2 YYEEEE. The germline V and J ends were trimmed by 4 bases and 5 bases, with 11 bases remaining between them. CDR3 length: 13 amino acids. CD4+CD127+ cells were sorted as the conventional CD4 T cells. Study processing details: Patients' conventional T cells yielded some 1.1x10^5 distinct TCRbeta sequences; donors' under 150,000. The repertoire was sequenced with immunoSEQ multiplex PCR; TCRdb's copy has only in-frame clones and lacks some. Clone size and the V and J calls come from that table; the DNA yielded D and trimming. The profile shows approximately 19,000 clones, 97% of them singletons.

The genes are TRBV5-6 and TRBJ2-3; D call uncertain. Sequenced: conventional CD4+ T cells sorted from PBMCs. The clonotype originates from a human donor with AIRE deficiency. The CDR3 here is CASSPLGIDTQYF. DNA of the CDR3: TGTGCCAGCAGCCCCCTAGGAATAGATACGCAGTATTTT.